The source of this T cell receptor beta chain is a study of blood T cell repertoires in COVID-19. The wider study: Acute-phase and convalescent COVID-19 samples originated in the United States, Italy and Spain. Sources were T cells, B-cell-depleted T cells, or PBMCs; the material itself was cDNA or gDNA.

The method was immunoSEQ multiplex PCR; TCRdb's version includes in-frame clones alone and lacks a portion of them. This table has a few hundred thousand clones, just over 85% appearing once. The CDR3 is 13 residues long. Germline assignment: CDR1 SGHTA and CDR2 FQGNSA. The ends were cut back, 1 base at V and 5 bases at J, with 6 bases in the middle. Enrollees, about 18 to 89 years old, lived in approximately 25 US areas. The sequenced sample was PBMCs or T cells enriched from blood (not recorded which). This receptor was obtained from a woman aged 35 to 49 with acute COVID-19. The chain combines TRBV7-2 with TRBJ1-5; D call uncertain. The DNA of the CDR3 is TGTGCCAGCAGCTTAGTTGGCCATCAGCCCCAGCATTTT. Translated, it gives CASSLVGHQPQHF.